These T cell receptor beta chains were read from a single sample in a study of blood T cell repertoires in COVID-19. The method was immunoSEQ multiplex PCR; TCRdb's version includes in-frame clones alone and lacks a portion of them. The profile covers about 180,000 clones, with over 75% appearing a single time and approximately 7% taken by the ten largest. Material: peripheral blood. All receptors come from a man aged 65-85 years with active or convalescent COVID-19. Both conserved end residues are part of each CDR3. A D gene is named only where the DNA matches it firmly. Clone size, where shown, is once, few, many, or a class for clones that have expanded.

-	16	TRBV7-8	TRBJ1-5	TRBD1	CAIPPNRGRGNQPQHF	TGTGCCATTCCTCCCAACAGGGGAAGGGGCAATCAGCCCCAGCATTTT
-	17	TRBV10-2	TRBJ2-2	TRBD2	CASSVASGGGYSGELFF	TGCGCCAGCAGTGTGGCTAGCGGGGGGGGATACTCCGGGGAGCTGTTTTTT
-	15	TRBV27	TRBJ1-4	TRBD1	CASSFQTGVAEKLFF	TGTGCCAGCAGTTTCCAAACAGGGGTTGCTGAAAAACTGTTTTTT
-	15	TRBV10-3	TRBJ1-3	TRBD1	CAISANRGSGNTIYF	TGTGCCATCAGTGCGAACAGGGGGTCAGGAAACACCATATATTTT
-	14	TRBV28	TRBJ1-1	-	CASSPPRDTLEAFF	TGTGCCAGCAGTCCCCCTCGGGACACCCTTGAAGCTTTCTTT
-	15	TRBV6-5	TRBJ2-7	-	CASSIGRGTAYEQYF	TGTGCCAGCAGTATAGGTCGGGGGACAGCCTACGAGCAGTACTTC
once	16	TRBV5-4	TRBJ2-1	-	CASSLGIGSQPKEQFF	TGTGCCAGCAGTCTGGGGATCGGGAGTCAGCCTAAGGAGCAGTTCTTC
few	14	TRBV4-3	TRBJ1-3	-	CASSPDAGGNTIYF	TGCGCCAGCAGCCCTGACGCGGGTGGAAACACCATATATTTT
few	15	TRBV11-2	TRBJ2-7	TRBD2	CASSALAGALYEQYF	TGTGCCAGCAGCGCGCTAGCGGGGGCCTTATACGAGCAGTACTTC
-	13	TRBV20-1	TRBJ1-6	-	CSASPQGSSPLHF	TGCAGTGCTAGTCCGCAGGGTAGTTCACCCCTCCACTTT
-	16	TRBV30	TRBJ2-1	TRBD2	CAWSVSHTGGPVEQFF	TGTGCCTGGAGTGTCAGTCATACGGGAGGGCCGGTTGAGCAGTTCTTC
-	15	TRBV30	TRBJ2-2	TRBD1	CAWSRIGQGTGELFF	TGTGCCTGGAGTCGTATTGGACAGGGGACCGGGGAGCTGTTTTTT
-	16	TRBV5-5	TRBJ2-3	TRBD2	CASSSVAGGPADTQYF	TGTGCCAGCAGCTCAGTAGCGGGGGGGCCCGCAGATACGCAGTATTTT
-	16	TRBV11-2	TRBJ1-3	-	CASSSTTGFSGNTIYF	TGTGCCAGCAGCTCGACGACAGGTTTCTCTGGAAACACCATATATTTT
few	14	TRBV6-5	TRBJ2-1	-	CASSYSVDINEQFF	TGTGCCAGCAGTTACTCCGTAGACATCAATGAGCAGTTCTTC
-	15	TRBV19	TRBJ2-2	TRBD2	CASTYSGANTGELFF	TGTGCCAGTACTTATAGCGGGGCGAACACCGGGGAGCTGTTTTTT
-	13	TRBV2	TRBJ1-4	-	CASKGTRGEKLFF	TGTGCCAGCAAGGGGACGCGGGGTGAAAAACTGTTTTTT
-	12	TRBV28	TRBJ1-2	-	CASSLGGPGYTF	TGTGCCAGCAGTTTGGGGGGACCTGGCTACACCTTC
few	15	TRBV30	TRBJ2-5	TRBD2	CAWSGGGETQETQYF	TGTGCCTGGAGCGGCGGGGGGGAGACTCAAGAGACCCAGTACTTC
-	15	TRBV11-2	TRBJ2-7	TRBD1	CASSSSAGGGYEQYF	TGTGCCAGCAGCTCTAGTGCAGGGGGCGGATACGAGCAGTACTTC
-	13	TRBV5-1	TRBJ2-1	-	CASSLVGYNEQFF	TGCGCCAGCAGCTTGGTCGGGTACAATGAGCAGTTCTTC
many	17	TRBV5-1	TRBJ2-3	TRBD2	CASSRIPGGNRVDTQYF	TGCGCCAGCAGCAGAATACCGGGAGGCAATCGTGTAGATACGCAGTATTTT
once	12	TRBV25-1	TRBJ2-7	-	CASSISGYEQYF	TGTGCCAGCAGTATTAGCGGCTACGAGCAGTACTTC